This T cell receptor (beta chain) was sequenced in a study of blood T cell repertoires in COVID-19. Across the study: Nucleic acid was either cDNA or gDNA, and it came from T cells, B-cell-depleted T cells, or PBMCs.

Methods used by the authors: Estimated nucleated cell counts came from reference gene primer amplification. Generated by immunoSEQ multiplex PCR, the TCRdb table keeps only in-frame clones and is missing some. V, J and clone size derive from that table, while D and trimming were established from the DNA sequence. The sample contains 140,000 to 150,000 clones, 80% to 90% of which appear only once. The TCR comes from a woman in her fifties or sixties with active or convalescent COVID-19. The material sequenced was peripheral blood.

The CDR3 nucleotides read TGTGCCAGCAGCCAAGGTATAGCGGGAGCCTACAATGAGCAGTTCTTC. It encodes CASSQGIAGAYNEQFF. V and J are TRBV3-1 (or the pseudogene TRBV3-2) and TRBJ2-1, with 9 bases lining up with TRBD2. V lost 1 base and J lost 2; bases outside the gene matches: 3. This CDR3 spans 16 amino acids. Germline-derived CDR1 and CDR2 are LGHDT and YNNKEL (reference sequence).